This passage covers 30 T cell receptor beta chains from one sample sequenced in a study of blood T cells in healthy people across ages. Sample-barcoded 5' priming and a J-beta primer mix drove a second PCR of 7 to 11 cycles. TCRdb reprocessed the 5' RACE reads with MiXCR, giving one entry per CDR3 protein. Of approximately 490,000 distinct CDR3 sequences listed, around 24% are singletons. These same records also appear under a second study, on T cells of mothers and their children.

The sequencing input was blood. These TCRs come from a boy aged 5-17 years in good health.

The chain recombines TRBV24-1 with TRBJ2-5, with 7 bases fitting TRBD2. This CDR3 is 17 amino acids long. V was pared by 7 bases and J by 1 base, with 14 bases of the junction left unmatched. In germline, CDR1 is KGHDR, CDR2 SFDVKD. For the CDR3, the DNA is TGTGCCACCAGCGACCCGAATCGGGGGGTCAGCCAAGAGACCCAGTACTTC. Amino acid sequence: CATSDPNRGVSQETQYF.

The CDR3 DNA follows: TGCAGTGCTAGAGCCCCCCCGGGATTTATCTTGTCAACTAATGAAAAACTGTTTTTT. It is translated as CSARAPPGFILSTNEKLFF. This chain uses TRBV20-1 with TRBJ1-4; D gene ambiguous. Per the germline V gene, CDR1 is DFQATT and CDR2 is SNEGSKA (reference sequence). Trimming pared 1 base from V and 0 bases from J, leaving 21 bases between. CDR3 length: 19 amino acids.

In DNA, the CDR3 is TGTGCCAGCACCCGGTTGAGGCGGGAAAAAATGGTTTGGTCCTACGAGCAGTACTTC. It codes for CASTRLRREKMVWSYEQYF. This rearrangement joins TRBV7-9 to TRBJ2-7, with a weak D call TRBD2 (6 bases). Germline values: CDR1 SEHNR, CDR2 FQNEAQ (reference sequence). The V gene lost 7 bases and the J gene lost 1 base, with 29 bases spanning the gap. The CDR3 consists of 19 residues.

This chain uses TRBV27 with TRBJ2-7; 9 positions agree with TRBD2. The CDR3 covers 12 residues. Germline V gene sequence: CDR1 MNHEY, CDR2 SMNVEV (reference sequence). After removal of 8 bases from V and 3 bases from J, the junction contained 2 bases not matched to a gene. The CDR3: CASAAGGYEQYF. CDR3 coding DNA: TGTGCCAGCGCAGCGGGAGGCTACGAGCAGTACTTC.

V is TRBV6-1 and J is TRBJ2-3, with 7 nucleotides matching TRBD2. The CDR3 runs 16 residues. V was pared by 2 bases and J by 5 bases, with 10 bases of the junction left unmatched. Germline lookup yields CDR1 MNHNS and CDR2 SASEGT. CDR3 sequence: CASSEIGAGVEDTQYF. In DNA form, the CDR3 reads TGTGCCAGCAGTGAAATTGGGGCGGGGGTGGAAGATACGCAGTATTTT.

The chain recombines TRBV12-3 or TRBV12-4 with TRBJ2-1, with 10 bases fitting TRBD2. The CDR3 covers 21 residues. After removal of 1 base from V and 6 bases from J, the junction contained 21 bases not matched to a gene. This CDR3 is CASSLEPAGGENPYLTNEQFF. DNA for the CDR3: TGTGCCAGCAGTTTAGAGCCAGCGGGGGGGGAAAACCCATACCTTACCAATGAGCAGTTCTTC.

This clonotype appeared many times. The chain employs TRBV12-3 or TRBV12-4 and TRBJ1-1, with a tentative D call TRBD1 (5 bases). V gave up 5 bases and J gave up 9 bases, with 16 bases separating them. The CDR3 extends over 13 amino acids. Here the CDR3 reads CASSPGGSGKAFF. The CDR3 DNA sequence: TGTGCCAGCAGTCCGGGGGGGTCGGGGAAAGCTTTCTTT.

The V and J genes are TRBV18 and TRBJ2-7; perhaps D is TRBD1 or TRBD2 (5 bases each). Deletions cut 2 bases from V and 4 bases from J, with 12 bases between. Germline V gene lookup returns CDR1 KGHSH and CDR2 LQKENI. This CDR3 spans 14 amino acids. The CDR3 DNA reads as TGTGCCAGCTCACCAGAGGGGAAAGGATACGAGCAGTACTTC. Translating it yields CASSPEGKGYEQYF.

The V call is TRBV28, the J call TRBJ1-5; the match to TRBD1 covers 7 bases. CDR1 and CDR2 from the germline V gene are MDHEN and SYDVKM. The J segment lost 6 bases and the V segment lost 5 bases, leaving 7 bases of the junction unmatched. The CDR3 covers 14 residues. The chain's CDR3 is CASSEEQGGQPQHF. CDR3 nucleotides: TGTGCCAGCAGTGAGGAGCAGGGGGGTCAGCCCCAGCATTTT.

This clonotype turned up a few times. The gene calls are TRBV6-1 and TRBJ1-1; D call uncertain. From germline, CDR1 is MNHNS and CDR2 SASEGT. V lost 7 bases, J lost 7 bases, and 16 bases lay in between. This CDR3 comprises 13 residues. The CDR3 loop reads CASNFGRTDEAFF. CDR3 sequence (DNA): TGTGCCAGCAACTTCGGACGGACTGATGAAGCTTTCTTT.

The rearrangement links TRBV20-1 to TRBJ2-1, with a tentative D call TRBD2 (5 bases). The length of the CDR3 is 17 residues. V dropped 1 base and J dropped 2 bases, with 18 bases sitting between them. Germline CDR1 reads DFQATT; CDR2 reads SNEGSKA (reference sequence). CDR3 nucleotides: TGCAGTGCTAGAGCATTGTTTTCCGGGGAGACCTACAATGAGCAGTTCTTC. Translation: CSARALFSGETYNEQFF.

V and J are TRBV7-2 and TRBJ2-5, with 11 bases matching TRBD2. Trimming removed 5 bases from V and 3 bases from J; junction bases left unmatched: 8. Germline assignment: CDR1 SGHTA and CDR2 FQGNSA. The length of the CDR3 is 16 residues. The DNA of the CDR3 is TGTGCCAGCAGCCGAGGGGTGGGACTAGCGGAAGAGACCCAGTACTTC. Its protein is CASSRGVGLAEETQYF. Looking up the rest from reference TRBV7-2 and TRBJ2-5 gives the full variable domain: GAGVSQSPSNKVTEKGKDVELRCDPISGHTALYWYRQSLGQGLEFLIYFQGNSAPDKSGLPSDRFSAERTGGSVSTLTIQRTQQEDSAVYLCASSRGVGLAEETQYFGPGTRLLVL.

This clonotype was seen ten or more times. The chain couples TRBV4-3 to TRBJ2-3, with 10 bases that match TRBD1. This CDR3 is 15 amino acids long. Trimming removed 7 bases from V and 4 bases from J; junction bases left unmatched: 8. CDR1 LGHNA and CDR2 YSLEER come from the germline V gene. CDR3 protein: CASTRDRGQADTQYF. The CDR3 DNA follows: TGCGCCAGCACCCGGGACAGGGGACAGGCAGATACGCAGTATTTT.

This clonotype has just a few counts. The genes are TRBV28 and TRBJ1-5; D might be TRBD1 (5 bases). V lost 6 bases and J 6 bases, leaving 15 bases between the germline ends. The CDR3 has 14 amino acids. Germline assignment: CDR1 MDHEN and CDR2 SYDVKM. CDR3 coding DNA: TGTGCCAGCAGCGCTCCAGGGTTCGCTCAGCCCCAGCATTTT. Translation: CASSAPGFAQPQHF.

This clonotype has just a few counts. The CDR3 protein is CASSQDSREPFGNTIYF. For the CDR3, the DNA is TGCGCCAGCAGCCAAGATTCCCGAGAACCTTTCGGAAACACCATATATTTT. V gene TRBV4-3 combines with J gene TRBJ1-3; D is unresolved. Trimming took off 0 bases at V and 4 bases at J, with 16 bases between the two ends. From germline, CDR1 is LGHNA and CDR2 YSLEER. This CDR3 spans 17 amino acids.

The chain links TRBV4-3 to TRBJ2-5, with 7 bases that match TRBD2. The J call may be in error: the DNA end matches TRBJ2-1 better. The germline V gene encodes CDR1 LGHNA and CDR2 YSLEER. The CDR3 has 19 amino acids. CDR3 sequence: CASSQDSPLRAGVYNEQFF. CDR3 bases: TGCGCCAGCAGCCAAGATTCCCCCCTGCGGGCGGGGGTATACAATGAGCAGTTCTTC.

This clonotype appeared a few times. V is TRBV28 and J is TRBJ2-3; D unclear. Germline lookup yields CDR1 MDHEN and CDR2 SYDVKM. The CDR3 totals 13 residues. Trimming removed 2 bases at V and 4 bases at J, with 7 bases between. CDR3 amino acids: CASSLKSADTQYF. CDR3 DNA sequence: TGTGCCAGCAGTTTAAAGTCGGCAGATACGCAGTATTTT.

This clonotype was seen a few times. The chain recombines TRBV7-2 with TRBJ2-3; weak D call: TRBD2 (5 bases). Germline loops: CDR1 SGHTA, CDR2 FQGNSA. The CDR3 has 14 residues. Between the trimmed V and J ends, which lost 1 base and 6 bases, there was a span of 11 bases. This CDR3 reads CASSLGLAGDTQYF. CDR3 sequence (DNA): TGTGCCAGCAGCTTAGGCCTAGCAGGTGATACGCAGTATTTT.

V gene TRBV9 combines with J gene TRBJ2-3; 8 nucleotides align to TRBD2. V lost 3 bases to trimming and J lost 6 bases; unmatched junction nucleotides: 12. Germline CDR1 SGDLS, CDR2 YYNGEE. There are 16 residues in the CDR3. The CDR3 DNA is TGTGCCAGCAGCGCTAGTGGAGCGGGAGCTATCGATACGCAGTATTTT. Protein: CASSASGAGAIDTQYF.

The chain recombines TRBV6-5 with TRBJ2-2, with 9 bases that match TRBD1. The germline CDR1 and CDR2 sequences are MNHEY and SVGAGI. The CDR3 has 17 amino acids. The junction had 6 bases not matched to a gene; V was cut back by 0 bases and J by 4 bases. CDR3 sequence (DNA): TGTGCCAGCAGTTACTCTGGGGGACAGGGAACCACCGGGGAGCTGTTTTTT. Translated: CASSYSGGQGTTGELFF.

This chain uses TRBV20-1 with TRBJ2-5; 11 bases align to TRBD1. The J call is doubtful: the DNA matches TRBJ2-1 better. The CDR3 has 18 residues. Germline CDR1 DFQATT, CDR2 SNEGSKA (reference sequence). The CDR3 is CSVARDRGVGRDLNEQFF. The CDR3 nucleotides are TGCAGTGTTGCCCGGGACAGGGGGGTTGGGAGGGATTTAAATGAGCAGTTCTTC.

The J gene is TRBJ1-3, the V gene TRBV30, with TRBD1 matching 7 bases. CDR1 is GTSNPN, CDR2 SVGIG, per germline (reference sequence). The trim removed 3 bases at V and 3 bases at J, leaving 8 bases unmatched. This CDR3 is built from 15 residues. The CDR3 coding sequence is TGTGCCTGGAGGGGGCCGGGACAGATTGGAAACACCATATATTTT. It translates to CAWRGPGQIGNTIYF.

There are a few counts of this clonotype. One base away lies a much larger clone, so this may be a sequencing read error. The chain employs TRBV2 and TRBJ2-7; TRBD1 is a possible D gene (6 bases). This CDR3 region has 14 residues. V was trimmed by 2 bases and J by 0 bases, leaving 8 bases between them. The germline V gene encodes CDR1 SNHLY and CDR2 FYNNEI. The chain's CDR3 is CASSEQGISYEQYF. DNA of the CDR3: TGTGCCAGCAGTGAACAGGGGATCTCCTACGAGCAGTACTTC.

As regards this clonotype: One junction end disagrees with the germline gene, perhaps due to a read error. The V and J genes are TRBV6-2 or TRBV6-3 and TRBJ2-1, with D tentatively TRBD2 (6 bases). The CDR3 loop spans 16 amino acids. Germline CDR1 MNHEY, CDR2 SVGEGT. Here the CDR3 reads CASSLLTSLRYTEQFF. CDR3 in DNA: TGTGCCAGCAGTCTCCTTACTAGCCTCCGTTACACTGAGCAGTTCTTC.

This clonotype was found a few times. The rearrangement links TRBV6-5 to TRBJ1-4, with no clear D. Between the trimmed V and J ends, which lost 0 bases and 4 bases, there was a span of 3 bases. From germline, CDR1 is MNHEY and CDR2 SVGAGI. This CDR3 is built from 13 residues. CDR3 region: CASSYSGNEKLFF. The CDR3 DNA follows: TGTGCCAGCAGTTACTCGGGTAATGAAAAACTGTTTTTT.

This CDR3 reads CASSATRDSLYGYTF. The CDR3 nucleotides read TGTGCCAGCAGTGCAACCCGGGACAGCCTCTATGGCTACACCTTC. The chain carries TRBV28 and TRBJ1-2, with TRBD1 matching 7 bases. Trimming removed 5 bases from V and 4 bases from J; junction bases left unmatched: 10. CDR3 length: 15 amino acids. Germline loops: CDR1 MDHEN, CDR2 SYDVKM.

To note about this clonotype: A read error may produce the germline difference seen at one junction end. The chain is built from TRBV28 and TRBJ2-2; D might be TRBD1 or TRBD2, each matching 5 bases. The CDR3 totals 15 residues. The germline gives CDR1 MDHEN, CDR2 SYDVKM. CDR3 protein: CASSLGDGPTRELFF. The CDR3 DNA is TGTGCCAGCAGTTTAGGGGACGGTCCCACCAGGGAGCTGTTTTTT.

The gene calls are TRBV7-2 and TRBJ1-5; TRBD1 matches at 9 bases. With 7 bases clipped from V and 9 bases from J, the junction kept 10 bases outside the gene matches. CDR1 and CDR2 from the germline V gene are SGHTA and FQGNSA. The CDR3 is 14 amino acids. As DNA, the CDR3 is TGTGCCAGCACCCCCGGGACAGGGAGTGGGCCCCAGCATTTT. Its translation: CASTPGTGSGPQHF.

The gene calls are TRBV7-3 and TRBJ2-1; weak D call: TRBD1 (6 bases). Germline V gene data show CDR1 as SGHTA and CDR2 as FQGTGA. The CDR3 has 15 residues. The V and J ends lost 0 bases and 6 bases respectively, with 12 bases between them. CDR3 DNA: TGTGCCAGCAGCTTAACGGTTGGCAGGGGCAATGAGCAGTTCTTC. Its translation: CASSLTVGRGNEQFF.

This clonotype turned up a few times. The chain couples TRBV6-2 or TRBV6-3 to TRBJ2-2, with unresolved D. V lost 3 bases, J lost 4 bases, and 9 bases lay in between. CDR3 length equals 14 residues. Germline assignment: CDR1 MNHEY and CDR2 SVGEGT. The CDR3 DNA sequence: TGTGCCAGCAGTTATACCCAGGCCACCGGGGAGCTGTTTTTT. It encodes CASSYTQATGELFF.